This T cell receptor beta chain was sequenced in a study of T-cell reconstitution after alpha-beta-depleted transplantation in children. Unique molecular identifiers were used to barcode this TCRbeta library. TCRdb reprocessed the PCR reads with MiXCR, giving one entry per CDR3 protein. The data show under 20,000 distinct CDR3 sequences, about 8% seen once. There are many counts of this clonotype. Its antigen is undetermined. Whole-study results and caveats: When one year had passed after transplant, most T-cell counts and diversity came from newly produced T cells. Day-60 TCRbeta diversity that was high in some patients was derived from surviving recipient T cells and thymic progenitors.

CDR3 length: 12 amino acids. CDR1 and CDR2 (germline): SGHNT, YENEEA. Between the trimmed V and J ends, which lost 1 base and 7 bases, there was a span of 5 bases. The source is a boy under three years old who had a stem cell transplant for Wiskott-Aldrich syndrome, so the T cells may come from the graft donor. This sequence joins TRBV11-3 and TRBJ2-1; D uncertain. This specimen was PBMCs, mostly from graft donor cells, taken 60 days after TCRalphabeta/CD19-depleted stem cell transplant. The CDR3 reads CASSLGPNEQFF. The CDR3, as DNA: TGTGCCAGCAGCTTAGGTCCTAATGAGCAGTTCTTC.